This TCR beta chain was recorded in a study of T-cell memory formation after mild COVID-19. Study-level background: Clusters were largely donor specific.

From the 5' RACE reads, TCRdb called clonotypes with MiXCR, one entry per CDR3 protein. This table has about 290,000 distinct CDR3 sequences, roughly 18% appearing once. Details on this clonotype: Its target is not known.

The germline gives CDR1 SNHLY, CDR2 FYNNEI. The ends were cut back, 8 bases at V and 1 base at J, with 10 bases in the middle. This CDR3 region has 13 residues. General study points: CD4+ clones that contracted lay mainly in CM and EM; CD8+ ones lay in EMRA. Second-wave clones with a day 37 peak had unconfirmed SARS-CoV-2 specificity. Some clones that responded were present in memory (sampled pre-infection), which suggests cross-reactive memory joined.

The receptor was isolated from a man aged 18 to 30 who had mild COVID-19 (a few samples of this study predate the infection). Cell type and time point are not known. Input material: PBMCs or a T cell subset sorted from them (not recorded which). This rearrangement joins TRBV2 to TRBJ2-3, with D uncertain. CDR3 bases: TGTGCCAGCCGGGCGAGTGGCACAGATACGCAGTATTTT. Residues: CASRASGTDTQYF.